Given below is one T cell receptor (beta chain) in context. The ends lost 6 bases at V and 2 bases at J; junction bases unmatched: 14. Per the germline V gene, CDR1 is MNHEY and CDR2 is SMNVEV (reference sequence). The CDR3 totals 18 residues. This entry belongs to a study of shared clonotypes between healthy human individuals. For the study at large: The cohort had two women and three men, ages 18 to 49.

Sequencing was performed on unsorted PBMC DNA using ten immunoSEQ deep assay plates. Profiled with immunoSEQ multiplex PCR; TCRdb holds only in-frame clones, not every one. The data show approximately 440,000 clones, 70% to 80% seen once. The chain employs TRBV27 and TRBJ2-7, with TRBD1 identical over 12 bases. Sequenced material: PBMCs. The receptor was isolated from a woman in her thirties or forties in good health. Some clones in this sample may be carry-over from other donors' samples. This chain's CDR3 is CASSPGQGALPKTYEQYF. CDR3 nucleotides: TGTGCCAGCAGCCCGGGACAGGGGGCTCTCCCTAAAACCTACGAGCAGTACTTC.